The clone carrying this TCR beta chain was recorded many times. Its target is not known. These data originate in a study of CD8 T cells in ankylosing spondylitis. The CDR3 length is 13 residues. In germline, CDR1 is SQVTM, CDR2 ANQGSEA. The V end lost 5 bases, the J end lost 2 bases, and 12 bases lay between the germline ends. The study, taken as a whole, reports: Seemingly distinctive of ankylosing spondylitis blood was a TCR beta motif formed by eight highly homologous variants. Reportedly, significant enrichment of disease-linked clones occurred in matched ankylosing spondylitis synovial fluid. Prior work had noted some motif variants in reactive arthritis blood and synovial fluid.

With molecular barcodes, quantitative 5'-RACE was used to make the TCR beta libraries. MiXCR was run by TCRdb on the 5' RACE reads, yielding one entry per CDR3 protein. Of under 300,000 distinct CDR3 sequences in the sample, under 12% were seen once. The sample comprised blood, either unsorted or a sorted T cell fraction (not recorded which). The chain links TRBV29-1 to TRBJ1-2; D possibly corresponds to TRBD1 (6 bases). This clonotype originated in a male donor with ankylosing spondylitis or in good health (not recorded which). The CDR3 here is CSVSPQGNYGYTF. The DNA of the CDR3 is TGCAGCGTTTCTCCACAGGGAAACTATGGCTACACCTTC.